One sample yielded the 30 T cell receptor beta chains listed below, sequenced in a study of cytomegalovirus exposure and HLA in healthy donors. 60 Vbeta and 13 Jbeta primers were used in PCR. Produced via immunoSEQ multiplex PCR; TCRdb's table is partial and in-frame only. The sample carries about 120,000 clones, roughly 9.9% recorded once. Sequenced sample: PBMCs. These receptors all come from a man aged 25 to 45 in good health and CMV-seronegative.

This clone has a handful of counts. For the CDR3, the DNA is TGCGCCAGCAGCTGGAGGGGGGGCGATGGCACAGATACGCAGTATTTT. It yields the protein CASSWRGGDGTDTQYF. This chain links TRBV5-1 with TRBJ2-3, with D tentatively TRBD2 (7 bases). CDR3 length: 16 amino acids. The V gene lost 3 bases and the J gene lost 1 base, with 15 bases spanning the gap. The germline V gene encodes CDR1 SGHRS and CDR2 YFSETQ.

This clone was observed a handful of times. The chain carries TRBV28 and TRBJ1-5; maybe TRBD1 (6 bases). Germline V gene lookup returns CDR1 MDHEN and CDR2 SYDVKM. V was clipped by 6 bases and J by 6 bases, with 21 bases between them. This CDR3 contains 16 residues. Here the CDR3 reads CASRAPGQQTIQPQHF. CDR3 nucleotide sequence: TGTGCCAGCAGAGCCCCCGGACAGCAGACCATTCAGCCCCAGCATTTT.

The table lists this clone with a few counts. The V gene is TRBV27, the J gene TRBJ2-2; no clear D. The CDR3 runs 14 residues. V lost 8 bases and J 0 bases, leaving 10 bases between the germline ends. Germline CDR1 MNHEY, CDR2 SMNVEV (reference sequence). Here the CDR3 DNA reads TGTGCCAGCGTCCCGACTGCGAACACCGGGGAGCTGTTTTTT. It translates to CASVPTANTGELFF.

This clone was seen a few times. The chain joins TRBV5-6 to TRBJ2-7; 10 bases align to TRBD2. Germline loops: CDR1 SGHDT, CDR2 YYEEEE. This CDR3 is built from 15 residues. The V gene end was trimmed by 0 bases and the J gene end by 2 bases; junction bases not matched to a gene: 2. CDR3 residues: CASSLAGLAAYEQYF. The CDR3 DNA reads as TGTGCCAGCAGCTTGGCTGGACTAGCGGCCTACGAGCAGTACTTC.

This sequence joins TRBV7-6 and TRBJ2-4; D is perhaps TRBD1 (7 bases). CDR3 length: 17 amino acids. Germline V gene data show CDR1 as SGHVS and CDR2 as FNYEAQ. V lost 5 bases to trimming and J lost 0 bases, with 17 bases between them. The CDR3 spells CASSPRGQILAKNIQYF. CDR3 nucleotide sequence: TGTGCCAGCAGCCCGCGGGGACAGATATTAGCCAAAAACATTCAGTACTTC.

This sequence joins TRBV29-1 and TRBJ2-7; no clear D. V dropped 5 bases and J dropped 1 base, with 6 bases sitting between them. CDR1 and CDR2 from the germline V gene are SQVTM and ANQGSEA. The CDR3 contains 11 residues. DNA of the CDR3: TGCAGCGTTCGACTGTCCTACGAGCAGTACTTC. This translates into CSVRLSYEQYF.

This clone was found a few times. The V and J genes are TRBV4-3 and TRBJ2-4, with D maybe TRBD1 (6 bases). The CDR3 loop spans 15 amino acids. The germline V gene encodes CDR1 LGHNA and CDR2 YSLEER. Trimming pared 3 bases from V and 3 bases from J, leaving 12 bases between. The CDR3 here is CASSQDTGNKNIQYF. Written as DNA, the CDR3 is TGCGCCAGCAGCCAGGACACAGGGAACAAAAACATTCAGTACTTC.

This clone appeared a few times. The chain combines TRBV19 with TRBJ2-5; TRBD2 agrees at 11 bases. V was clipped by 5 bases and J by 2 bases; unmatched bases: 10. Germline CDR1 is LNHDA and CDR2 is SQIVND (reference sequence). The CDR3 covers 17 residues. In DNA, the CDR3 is TGTGCCAGTAGTCTGGAGGCTAGCGGGGGGAGACAAGAGACCCAGTACTTC. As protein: CASSLEASGGRQETQYF.

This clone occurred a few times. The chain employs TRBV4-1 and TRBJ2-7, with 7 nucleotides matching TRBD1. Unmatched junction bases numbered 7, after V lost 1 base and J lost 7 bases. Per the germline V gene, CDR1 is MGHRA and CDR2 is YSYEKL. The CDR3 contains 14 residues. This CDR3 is CASSQVTGSGEQYF. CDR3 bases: TGCGCCAGCAGCCAAGTGACAGGGTCCGGGGAGCAGTACTTC.

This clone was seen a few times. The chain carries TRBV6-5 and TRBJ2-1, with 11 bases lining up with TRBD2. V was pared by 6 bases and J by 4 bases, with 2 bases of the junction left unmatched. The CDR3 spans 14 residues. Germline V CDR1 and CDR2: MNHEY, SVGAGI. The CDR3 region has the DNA TGTGCCAGCAGAACTAGCGGGAGTTACAATGAGCAGTTCTTC. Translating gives CASRTSGSYNEQFF.

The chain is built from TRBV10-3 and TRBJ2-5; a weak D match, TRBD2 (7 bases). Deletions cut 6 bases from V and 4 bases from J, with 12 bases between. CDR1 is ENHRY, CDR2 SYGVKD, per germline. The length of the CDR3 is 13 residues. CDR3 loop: CAISSAGAETQYF. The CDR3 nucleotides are TGTGCCATCAGCAGTGCGGGGGCAGAGACCCAGTACTTC.

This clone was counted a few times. DNA for the CDR3: TGCAGCGTTGAAGCGCAGGTTAGCTCTGGGGCCAACGTCCTGACTTTC. As protein: CSVEAQVSSGANVLTF. This rearrangement joins TRBV29-1 to TRBJ2-6; D unclear. The CDR3 loop spans 16 amino acids. Germline CDR1 and CDR2: SQVTM and ANQGSEA. Trimming left V 1 base short and J 0 bases short, with 10 bases between.

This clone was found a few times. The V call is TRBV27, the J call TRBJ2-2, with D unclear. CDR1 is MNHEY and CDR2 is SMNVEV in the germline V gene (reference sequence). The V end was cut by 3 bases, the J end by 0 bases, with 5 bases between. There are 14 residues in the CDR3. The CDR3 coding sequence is TGTGCCAGCAGTTTCGGAGCGAACACCGGGGAGCTGTTTTTT. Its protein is CASSFGANTGELFF.

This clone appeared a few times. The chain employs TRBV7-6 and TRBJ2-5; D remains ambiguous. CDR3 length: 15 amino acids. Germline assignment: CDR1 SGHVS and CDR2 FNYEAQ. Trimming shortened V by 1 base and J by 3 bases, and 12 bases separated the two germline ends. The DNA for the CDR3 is TGTGCCAGCAGCTTAGTTGGGCCCAAAGAAGAGACCCAGTACTTC. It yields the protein CASSLVGPKEETQYF.

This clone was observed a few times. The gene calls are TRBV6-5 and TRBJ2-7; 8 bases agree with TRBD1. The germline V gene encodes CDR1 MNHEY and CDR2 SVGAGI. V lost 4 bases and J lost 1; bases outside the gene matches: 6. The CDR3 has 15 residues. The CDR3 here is CASSWGQDKSYEQYF. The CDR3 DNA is TGTGCCAGCAGTTGGGGACAGGACAAGTCCTACGAGCAGTACTTC.

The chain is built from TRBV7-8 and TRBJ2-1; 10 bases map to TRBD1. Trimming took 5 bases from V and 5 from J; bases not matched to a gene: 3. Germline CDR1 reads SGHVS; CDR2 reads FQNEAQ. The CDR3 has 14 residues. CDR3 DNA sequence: TGTGCCAGCAGCCCTGGGACAGGGGACAATGAGCAGTTCTTC. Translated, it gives CASSPGTGDNEQFF.

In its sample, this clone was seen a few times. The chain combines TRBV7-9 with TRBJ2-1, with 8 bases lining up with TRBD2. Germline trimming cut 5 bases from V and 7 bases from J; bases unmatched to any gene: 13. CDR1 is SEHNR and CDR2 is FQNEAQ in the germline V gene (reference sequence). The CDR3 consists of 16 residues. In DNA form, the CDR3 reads TGTGCCAGCAGCATCAAAGGGTCTAGCGGGTTTAATGAGCAGTTCTTC. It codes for CASSIKGSSGFNEQFF. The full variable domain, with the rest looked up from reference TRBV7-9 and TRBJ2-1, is DTGVSQNPRHKITKRGQNVTFRCDPISEHNRLYWYRQTLGQGPEFLTYFQNEAQLEKSRLLSDRFSAERPKGSFSTLEIQRTEQGDSAMYLCASSIKGSSGFNEQFFGPGTRLTVL.

The CDR3 DNA reads TGTGCCAGCAGTTACTCGGTAGGGGACTACGAGCAGTACTTC. This codes for CASSYSVGDYEQYF. The chain recombines TRBV6-6 with TRBJ2-7; maybe TRBD1 (5 bases). The CDR3 length is 14 residues. Deletions cut 0 bases from V and 3 bases from J, with 9 bases between. Per germline, CDR1 MNHNY and CDR2 SVGAGI (reference sequence).

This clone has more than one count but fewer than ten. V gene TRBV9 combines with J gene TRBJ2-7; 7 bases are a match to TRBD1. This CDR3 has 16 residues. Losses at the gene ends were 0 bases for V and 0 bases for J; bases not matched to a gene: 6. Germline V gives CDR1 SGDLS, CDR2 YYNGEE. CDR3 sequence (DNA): TGTGCCAGCAGCGTAGTTGGGACAGCACCCTCCTACGAGCAGTACTTC. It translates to CASSVVGTAPSYEQYF.

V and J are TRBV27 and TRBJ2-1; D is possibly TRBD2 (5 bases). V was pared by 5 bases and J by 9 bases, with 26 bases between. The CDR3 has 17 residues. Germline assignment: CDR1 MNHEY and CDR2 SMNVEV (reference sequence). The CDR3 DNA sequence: TGTGCCAGCAGTCCCCGACTAAAGTCTTCAATGGGGAGTGAGCAGTTCTTC. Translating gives CASSPRLKSSMGSEQFF.

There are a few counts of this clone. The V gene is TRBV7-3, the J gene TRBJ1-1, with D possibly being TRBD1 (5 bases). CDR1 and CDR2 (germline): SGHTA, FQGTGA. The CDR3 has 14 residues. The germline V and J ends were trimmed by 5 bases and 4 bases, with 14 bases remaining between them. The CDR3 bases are TGTGCCAGCAGCCTACGGGGGGGTATCACTGAAGCTTTCTTT. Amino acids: CASSLRGGITEAFF.

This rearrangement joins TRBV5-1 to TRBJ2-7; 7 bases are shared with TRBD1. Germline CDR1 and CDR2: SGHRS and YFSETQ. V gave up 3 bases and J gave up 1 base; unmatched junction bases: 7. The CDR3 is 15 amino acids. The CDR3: CASSSGTAESYEQYF. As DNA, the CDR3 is TGCGCCAGCAGCTCAGGGACAGCGGAATCCTACGAGCAGTACTTC.

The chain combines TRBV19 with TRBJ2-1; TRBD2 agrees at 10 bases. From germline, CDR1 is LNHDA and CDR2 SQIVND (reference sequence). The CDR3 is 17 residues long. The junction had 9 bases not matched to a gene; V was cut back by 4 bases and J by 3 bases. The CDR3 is CASSNPGLALNYNEQFF. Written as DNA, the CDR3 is TGTGCCAGTAGTAATCCGGGACTAGCGCTCAACTACAATGAGCAGTTCTTC.

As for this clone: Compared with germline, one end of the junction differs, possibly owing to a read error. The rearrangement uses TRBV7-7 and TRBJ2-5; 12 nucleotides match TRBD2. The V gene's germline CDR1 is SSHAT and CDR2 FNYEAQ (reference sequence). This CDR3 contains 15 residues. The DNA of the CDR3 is TGTGCTAGCAGCGCCACTAGCGGGGGGCGCGAGACCCAGTACTTC. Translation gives CASSATSGGRETQYF.

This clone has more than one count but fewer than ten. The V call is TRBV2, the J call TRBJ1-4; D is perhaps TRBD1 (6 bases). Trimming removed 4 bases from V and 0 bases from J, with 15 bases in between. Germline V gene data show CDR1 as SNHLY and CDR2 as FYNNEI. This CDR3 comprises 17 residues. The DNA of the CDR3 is TGTGCCAGCAGTGCCCGGACAGCCTTTGCAACTAATGAAAAACTGTTTTTT. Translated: CASSARTAFATNEKLFF.

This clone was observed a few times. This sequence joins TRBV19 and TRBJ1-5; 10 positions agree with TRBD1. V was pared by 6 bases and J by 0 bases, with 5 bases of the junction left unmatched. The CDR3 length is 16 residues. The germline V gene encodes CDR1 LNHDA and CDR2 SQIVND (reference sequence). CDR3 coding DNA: TGTGCCAGTAGCAGGACAGGGGGAGCTAGCAATCAGCCCCAGCATTTT. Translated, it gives CASSRTGGASNQPQHF.

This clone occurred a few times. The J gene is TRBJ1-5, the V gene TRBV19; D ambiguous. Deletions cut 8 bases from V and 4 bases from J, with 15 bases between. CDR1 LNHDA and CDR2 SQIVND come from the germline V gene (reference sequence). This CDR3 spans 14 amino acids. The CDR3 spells CASSLEAENQPQHF. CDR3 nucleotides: TGTGCCAGTTCGCTAGAGGCAGAGAATCAGCCCCAGCATTTT.

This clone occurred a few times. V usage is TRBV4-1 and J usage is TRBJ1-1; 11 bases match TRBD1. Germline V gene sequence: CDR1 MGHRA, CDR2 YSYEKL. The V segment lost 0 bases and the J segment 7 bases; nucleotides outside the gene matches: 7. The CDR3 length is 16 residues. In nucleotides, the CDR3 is TGCGCCAGCAGCCAAGATAGAGGACAGGGGGCAGGTGAAGCTTTCTTT. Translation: CASSQDRGQGAGEAFF.

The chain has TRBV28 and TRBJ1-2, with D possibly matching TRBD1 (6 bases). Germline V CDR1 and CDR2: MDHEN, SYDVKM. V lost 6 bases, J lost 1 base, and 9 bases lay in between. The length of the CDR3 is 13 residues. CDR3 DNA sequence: TGTGCCAGCAGCCCAGGGGTTAACTATGGCTACACCTTC. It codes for CASSPGVNYGYTF.

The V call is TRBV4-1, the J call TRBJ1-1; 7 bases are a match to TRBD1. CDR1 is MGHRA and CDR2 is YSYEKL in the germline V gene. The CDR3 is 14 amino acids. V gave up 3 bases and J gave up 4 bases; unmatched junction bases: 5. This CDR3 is CASSQRGLGTEAFF. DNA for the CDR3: TGCGCCAGCAGCCAGAGGGGGCTCGGCACTGAAGCTTTCTTT.